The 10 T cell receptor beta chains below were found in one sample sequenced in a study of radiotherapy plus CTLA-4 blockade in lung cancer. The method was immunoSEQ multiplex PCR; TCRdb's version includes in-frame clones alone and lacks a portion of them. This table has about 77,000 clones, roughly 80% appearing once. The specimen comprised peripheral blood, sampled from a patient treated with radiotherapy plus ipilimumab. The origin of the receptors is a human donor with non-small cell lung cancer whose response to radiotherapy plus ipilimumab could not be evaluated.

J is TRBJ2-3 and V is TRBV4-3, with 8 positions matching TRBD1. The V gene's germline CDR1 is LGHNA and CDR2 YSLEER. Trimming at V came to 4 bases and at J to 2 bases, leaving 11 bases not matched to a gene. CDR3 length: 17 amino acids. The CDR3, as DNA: TGCGCCAGCAGCCCCTACTGGGGACAGGATCTCACAGATACGCAGTATTTT. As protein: CASSPYWGQDLTDTQYF.

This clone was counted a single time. The CDR3 nucleotides are TGTGCCAGCAGGCTCACCACAGGGGACTATGGCTACACCTTC. This sequence encodes CASRLTTGDYGYTF. The genes are TRBV2 and TRBJ1-2; TRBD1 matches 7 bases. Per germline, CDR1 SNHLY and CDR2 FYNNEI. Losses at the gene ends were 6 bases for V and 3 bases for J; bases not matched to a gene: 7. The CDR3 extends over 14 amino acids.

The CDR3 DNA reads TGTGCCAGCAGCTTAAATCCGGACACCTACAATGAGCAGTTCTTC. Translating it yields CASSLNPDTYNEQFF. The chain couples TRBV7-3 to TRBJ2-1, with a tentative D call TRBD1 (5 bases). The ends were cut back, 1 base at V and 2 bases at J, with 9 bases in the middle. Looked up from germline, CDR1 is SGHTA and CDR2 is FQGTGA. This CDR3 is built from 15 residues.

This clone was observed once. Here the CDR3 reads CAWSAPDYQPQHF. The CDR3 coding sequence is TGTGCCTGGAGTGCCCCTGACTATCAGCCCCAGCATTTT. The gene calls are TRBV30 and TRBJ1-5; D is uncertain. The CDR3 runs 13 residues. Germline V gene sequence: CDR1 GTSNPN, CDR2 SVGIG (reference sequence). Trimming stripped 1 base from V and 5 bases from J, with 9 bases between.

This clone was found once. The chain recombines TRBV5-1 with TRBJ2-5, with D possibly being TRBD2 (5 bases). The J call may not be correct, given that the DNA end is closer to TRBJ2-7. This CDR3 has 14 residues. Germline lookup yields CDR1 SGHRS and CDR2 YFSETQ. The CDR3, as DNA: TGCGCCAGCAGCTTCCTTGGAGGCTCCTACGAGCAGTACTTC. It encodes CASSFLGGSYEQYF.

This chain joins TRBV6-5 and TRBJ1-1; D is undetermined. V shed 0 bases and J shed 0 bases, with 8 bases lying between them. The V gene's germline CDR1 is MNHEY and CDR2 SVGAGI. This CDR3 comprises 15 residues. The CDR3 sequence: CASSYSTRMNTEAFF. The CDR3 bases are TGTGCCAGCAGTTACTCCACACGCATGAACACTGAAGCTTTCTTT.

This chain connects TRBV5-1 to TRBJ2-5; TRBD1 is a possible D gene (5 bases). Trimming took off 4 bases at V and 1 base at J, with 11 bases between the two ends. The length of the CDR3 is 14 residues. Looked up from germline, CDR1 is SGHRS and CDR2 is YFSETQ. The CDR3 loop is CASSPGHVQETQYF. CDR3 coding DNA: TGCGCCAGCAGCCCCGGACACGTCCAAGAGACCCAGTACTTC. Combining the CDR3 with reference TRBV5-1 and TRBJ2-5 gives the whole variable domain KAGVTQTPRYLIKTRGQQVTLSCSPISGHRSVSWYQQTPGQGLQFLFEYFSETQRNKGNFPGRFSGRQFSNSRSEMNVSTLELGDSALYLCASSPGHVQETQYFGPGTRLLVL.

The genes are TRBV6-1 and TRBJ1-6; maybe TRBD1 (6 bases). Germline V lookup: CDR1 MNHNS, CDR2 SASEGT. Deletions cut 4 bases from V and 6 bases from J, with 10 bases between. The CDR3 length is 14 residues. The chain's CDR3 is CASSVLDSNSPLHF. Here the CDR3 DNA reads TGTGCCAGCAGTGTTCTGGACAGTAATTCACCCCTCCACTTT.

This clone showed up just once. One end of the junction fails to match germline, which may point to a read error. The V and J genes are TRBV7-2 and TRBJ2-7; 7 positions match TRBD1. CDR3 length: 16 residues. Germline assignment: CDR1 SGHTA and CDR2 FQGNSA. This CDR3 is CASSKQRQGVSSEQYF. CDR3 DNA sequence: TGTGCCAGCAGTAAACAAAGACAGGGTGTATCCTCCGAGCAGTACTTC.

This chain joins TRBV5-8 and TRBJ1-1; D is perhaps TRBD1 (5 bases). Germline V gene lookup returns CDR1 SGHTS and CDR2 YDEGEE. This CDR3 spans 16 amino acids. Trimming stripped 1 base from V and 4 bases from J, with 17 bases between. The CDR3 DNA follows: TGTGCCAGCAGCTTGTGGGCAGGGCCAAGGAGCACTGAAGCTTTCTTT. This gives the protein CASSLWAGPRSTEAFF.